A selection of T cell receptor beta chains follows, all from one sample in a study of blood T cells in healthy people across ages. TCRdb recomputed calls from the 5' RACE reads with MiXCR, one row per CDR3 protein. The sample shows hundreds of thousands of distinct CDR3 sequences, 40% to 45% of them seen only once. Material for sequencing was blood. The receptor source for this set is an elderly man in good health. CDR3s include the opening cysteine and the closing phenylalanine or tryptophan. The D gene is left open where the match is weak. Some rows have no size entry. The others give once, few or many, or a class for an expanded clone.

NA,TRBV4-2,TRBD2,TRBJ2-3,CASSQGVRAGSTDTQYF,TGTGCCAGCAGCCAAGGGGTTCGAGCGGGATCGACAGATACGCAGTATTTT
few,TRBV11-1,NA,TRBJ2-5,CASSPGGLPQETQYF,TGTGCCAGCAGCCCCGGTGGTCTCCCCCAAGAGACCCAGTACTTC
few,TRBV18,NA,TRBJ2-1,CASSPPRGIAVSSYNEQFF,TGTGCCAGCTCACCACCGAGAGGGATAGCGGTCAGCTCCTACAATGAGCAGTTCTTC
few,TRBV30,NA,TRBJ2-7,CAWSERYEQYF,TGTGCCTGGAGTGAGCGGTACGAGCAGTACTTC
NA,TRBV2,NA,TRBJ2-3,CAEGGIGRLTDTQYF,TGTGCCGAGGGGGGTATAGGACGGCTCACAGATACGCAGTATTTT
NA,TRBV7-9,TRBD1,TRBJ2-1,CASSSQGGQPTFF,TGTGCCAGCAGCTCACAGGGGGGTCAGCCTACGTTCTTC
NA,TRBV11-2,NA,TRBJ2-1,CASSAGDRQYNEQFF,TGTGCCAGCAGCGCAGGTGACAGGCAGTACAATGAGCAGTTCTTC
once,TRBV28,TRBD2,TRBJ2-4,CASRPPQPSSGSKEYF,TGTGCCAGCAGACCGCCCCAACCGTCCAGCGGGAGTAAGGAGTACTTC
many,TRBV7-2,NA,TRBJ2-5,CASSSELQETQYF,TGTGCCAGCAGCTCCGAACTCCAAGAGACCCAGTACTTC
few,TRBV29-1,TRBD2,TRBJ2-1,CSVDGPRGLAGNEQFF,TGCAGCGTTGATGGCCCCCGGGGGCTAGCGGGCAATGAGCAGTTCTTC
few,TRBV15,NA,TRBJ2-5,CATSRSGFQETQYF,TGTGCCACCAGCAGATCAGGGTTCCAAGAGACCCAGTACTTC
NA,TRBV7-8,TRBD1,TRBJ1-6,CASSLYRDRVSPLHF,TGTGCCAGCAGCTTATACCGGGACAGGGTTTCACCCCTCCACTTT